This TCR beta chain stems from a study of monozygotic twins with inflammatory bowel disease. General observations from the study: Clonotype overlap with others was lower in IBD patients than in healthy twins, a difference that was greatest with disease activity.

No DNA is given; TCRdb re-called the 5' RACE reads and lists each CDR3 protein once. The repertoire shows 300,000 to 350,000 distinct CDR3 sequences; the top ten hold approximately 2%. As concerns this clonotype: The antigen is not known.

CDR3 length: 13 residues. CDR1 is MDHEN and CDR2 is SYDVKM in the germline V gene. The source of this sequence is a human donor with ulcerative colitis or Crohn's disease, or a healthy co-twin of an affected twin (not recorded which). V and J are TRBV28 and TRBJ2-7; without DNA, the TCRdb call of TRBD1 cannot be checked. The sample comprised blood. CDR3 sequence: CASSRQGRDEQYF.